These 32 T cell receptor beta chains share one sample of origin, sequenced in a study of blood T cell repertoires in COVID-19 (TCRdb year 2020). The library relied on the immunoSEQ multiplex PCR assay. TCRdb's version of the immuneACCESS table is confined to in-frame rearrangements and falls short of the full clone set. An unresolved V gene accounts for under half of the shortfall where checked; the remainder is of unknown origin. The sample table contains approximately 15,000 clones; only one count was recorded for approximately 88% of them. The biggest ten clones account for roughly 12% of the sample. Input material: peripheral blood. The receptor source for this set is a human donor in a cohort sampled during active COVID-19.

The J gene is TRBJ1-1, the V gene TRBV7-8; no clear D gene. Per the germline V gene, CDR1 is SGHVS and CDR2 is FQNEAQ. Trimming removed 1 base from V and 3 bases from J, with 9 bases in between. The CDR3 totals 14 residues. CDR3 DNA: TGTGCCAGCAGCTTAGGAGGTAGCGACACTGAAGCTTTCTTT. It specifies CASSLGGSDTEAFF.

This rearrangement joins TRBV23-1 to TRBJ1-5, with D tentatively TRBD1 (6 bases). TRBV23-1 is noted as an ORF with a role that remains uncertain. V lost 0 bases to trimming and J lost 0 bases, with 21 bases between them. This CDR3 is 20 amino acids long. This CDR3 reads CASSQSEGVMSRRSNQPQHF. The CDR3, as DNA: TGCGCCAGCAGTCAATCCGAGGGGGTGATGTCCAGGCGTAGCAATCAGCCCCAGCATTTT.

The V call is TRBV11-3, the J call TRBJ2-6; tentatively, D is TRBD2 (5 bases). CDR1 is SGHNT, CDR2 YENEEA, per germline. V was clipped by 5 bases and J by 1 base, with 9 bases between them. The CDR3 has 15 residues. The chain's CDR3 is CASSPGISGANVLTF. CDR3 coding DNA: TGTGCCAGCAGCCCGGGAATTTCTGGGGCCAACGTCCTGACTTTC.

V and J are TRBV4-3 and TRBJ1-1; D call uncertain. Trimming removed 1 base at V and 4 bases at J, with 19 bases between. The CDR3 sequence is 17 residues long. The germline gives CDR1 LGHNA, CDR2 YSLEER. The CDR3 is CASSQGGRAGEGTEAFF. The CDR3 bases are TGCGCCAGCAGCCAAGGTGGTCGCGCCGGGGAGGGCACTGAAGCTTTCTTT.

This clone appeared once. V is TRBV28 and J is TRBJ1-5; perhaps TRBD1 as D (6 bases). V dropped 5 bases and J dropped 7 bases, with 15 bases sitting between them. Germline-derived CDR1 and CDR2 are MDHEN and SYDVKM. This CDR3 spans 14 amino acids. As DNA, the CDR3 is TGTGCCAGCAGTGCTGAACAGGGTTACCAGCCCCAGCATTTT. It is translated as CASSAEQGYQPQHF.

This clone has only one observation. The rearrangement links TRBV19 to TRBJ2-5; 7 bases are a match to TRBD1. This CDR3 spans 14 amino acids. V trimming: 4 bases; J trimming: 0 bases; junction bases outside the gene matches: 2. The V gene's germline CDR1 is LNHDA and CDR2 SQIVND (reference sequence). This CDR3 is CASSRGQNQETQYF. The CDR3 DNA reads TGTGCCAGTAGTAGGGGACAGAACCAAGAGACCCAGTACTTC. Together with reference TRBV19 and TRBJ2-5, the CDR3 gives the full variable domain: DGGITQSPKYLFRKEGQNVTLSCEQNLNHDAMYWYRQDPGQGLRLIYYSQIVNDFQKGDIAEGYSVSREKKESFPLTVTSAQKNPTAFYLCASSRGQNQETQYFGPGTRLLVL.

This clone was picked up one time. The chain uses TRBV9 and TRBJ1-2; no clear D. Germline CDR1 and CDR2: SGDLS and YYNGEE. V shed 3 bases and J shed 4 bases, with 16 bases lying between them. This CDR3 is 15 amino acids long. CDR3 nucleotides: TGTGCCAGCAGCGGAATATCTACTATTACCTATGGCTACACCTTC. It is translated as CASSGISTITYGYTF.

The V and J genes are TRBV6-2 or TRBV6-3 and TRBJ1-3; 8 bases are shared with TRBD1. Germline CDR1 and CDR2: MNHEY and SVGEGT. The length of the CDR3 is 15 residues. The V and J ends lost 5 bases and 2 bases, in that order; junction bases with no gene match: 5. CDR3 in amino acids: CASSASTGAGNTIYF. CDR3 DNA: TGTGCCAGCAGTGCCTCGACAGGGGCTGGAAACACCATATATTTT.

In regard to this clone: The germline gene is not matched at one end of the junction; a read error may be the cause. The chain joins TRBV28 to TRBJ1-2; TRBD1 matches 8 bases. CDR3 length equals 16 residues. Per germline, CDR1 MDHEN and CDR2 SYDVKM. The CDR3 DNA follows: TGTGCCAGCAGATTATCTCTAGGACAGGGATTGTATGGCTACACCTTC. Residues: CASRLSLGQGLYGYTF.

The chain carries TRBV5-1 and TRBJ2-3; 7 bases agree with TRBD2. CDR1 is SGHRS and CDR2 is YFSETQ in the germline V gene. The junction had 6 bases not matched to a gene; V was cut back by 4 bases and J by 1 base. This CDR3 spans 15 amino acids. The CDR3 DNA follows: TGCGCCAGCAGCCGCGCGGGGGTGGGCACAGATACGCAGTATTTT. Protein product: CASSRAGVGTDTQYF.

V usage is TRBV11-2 and J usage is TRBJ2-2; TRBD1 aligns across 8 bases. The J segment lost 7 bases and the V segment lost 3 bases, leaving 4 bases of the junction unmatched. Germline V gene data show CDR1 as SGHAT and CDR2 as FQNNGV. The CDR3 extends over 14 amino acids. CDR3 sequence: CASSFTGGGGELFF. Written as DNA, the CDR3 is TGTGCCAGCAGCTTTACAGGGGGAGGCGGGGAGCTGTTTTTT.

The rearrangement uses TRBV29-1 and TRBJ2-1; TRBD2 matches 8 bases. Germline CDR1 SQVTM, CDR2 ANQGSEA. CDR3 length equals 16 residues. V was pared by 4 bases and J by 8 bases, with 16 bases of the junction left unmatched. CDR3 loop: CSVGQLNGGAIYEQFF. CDR3 DNA: TGCAGCGTTGGGCAGCTAAACGGGGGGGCCATATATGAGCAGTTCTTC.

The genes are TRBV5-5 and TRBJ1-1; D call uncertain. The CDR3 has 13 amino acids. Deletions cut 2 bases from V and 10 bases from J, with 15 bases between. Germline assignment: CDR1 SGHKS and CDR2 YYEKEE (reference sequence). This CDR3 reads CASSLEGSGGAFF. The CDR3 DNA sequence: TGTGCCAGCAGCTTAGAGGGTAGTGGCGGAGCTTTCTTT.

V is TRBV9 and J is TRBJ1-3; D call uncertain. V lost 7 bases and J 1 base, leaving 15 bases between the germline ends. Germline V lookup: CDR1 SGDLS, CDR2 YYNGEE. CDR3 size: 15 residues. The CDR3 DNA sequence: TGTGCCAGCGGCGGAGGGAGCGCGTCTGGAAACACCATATATTTT. This codes for CASGGGSASGNTIYF. Looking up the rest from reference TRBV9 and TRBJ1-3 gives the full variable domain: DSGVTQTPKHLITATGQRVTLRCSPRSGDLSVYWYQQSLDQGLQFLIQYYNGEERAKGNILERFSAQQFPDLHSELNLSSLELGDSALYFCASGGGSASGNTIYFGEGSWLTVV.

This clone was found once. This chain connects TRBV19 to TRBJ1-5; a possible D gene is TRBD1 (5 bases). CDR1 is LNHDA and CDR2 is SQIVND in the germline V gene (reference sequence). The CDR3 spans 17 residues. V lost 1 base and J lost 2, with 15 bases in between. CDR3 residues: CASSIGFSGIGNQPQHF. CDR3 coding DNA: TGTGCCAGTAGTATAGGATTCTCAGGGATTGGCAATCAGCCCCAGCATTTT.

This rearrangement joins TRBV7-9 to TRBJ1-4; perhaps TRBD1 as D (6 bases). Trimming took 6 bases from V and 2 from J, leaving 13 bases between them. Germline V gives CDR1 SEHNR, CDR2 FQNEAQ (reference sequence). This CDR3 comprises 15 residues. The CDR3 protein is CASSYTGHTNEKLFF. In nucleotides, the CDR3 is TGTGCCAGCAGTTATACGGGACACACTAATGAAAAACTGTTTTTT.

This sequence joins TRBV19 and TRBJ2-3, with 8 bases fitting TRBD2. Germline V gene sequence: CDR1 LNHDA, CDR2 SQIVND (reference sequence). The V and J ends lost 6 bases and 1 base, in that order; junction bases with no gene match: 3. The CDR3 is 14 amino acids. CDR3 protein: CASSTGGGTDTQYF. CDR3 sequence (DNA): TGTGCCAGTAGCACGGGGGGGGGCACAGATACGCAGTATTTT.

This clone was detected a few times. The chain joins TRBV5-1 to TRBJ2-7, with 11 bases identical to TRBD2. Germline CDR1 and CDR2: SGHRS and YFSETQ. The CDR3 has 17 amino acids. Trimming at V came to 3 bases and at J to 0 bases, leaving 8 bases not matched to a gene. The CDR3 spells CASSYRLAGGSSYEQYF. In DNA form, the CDR3 reads TGCGCCAGCAGCTATCGTCTAGCGGGGGGTAGCTCCTACGAGCAGTACTTC.

This clone occurred a few times. This sequence joins TRBV7-9 and TRBJ1-3; D not certain. The V end was cut by 0 bases, the J end by 8 bases, with 8 bases between. CDR3 length equals 13 residues. Germline loops: CDR1 SEHNR, CDR2 FQNEAQ (reference sequence). CDR3 region: CASSLAALDTIYF. Here the CDR3 DNA reads TGTGCCAGCAGCTTAGCAGCCTTGGACACCATATATTTT.

The rearrangement links TRBV7-2 to TRBJ1-5, with TRBD1 as a possible D gene (6 bases). V was trimmed by 3 bases and J by 7 bases, leaving 13 bases between them. Per germline, CDR1 SGHTA and CDR2 FQGNSA. This CDR3 has 14 residues. The CDR3 reads CASSFSGAAQPQHF. The CDR3 nucleotides are TGTGCCAGCAGCTTCTCAGGGGCGGCCCAGCCCCAGCATTTT.

This clone was seen a few times. This chain connects TRBV15 to TRBJ1-2; maybe TRBD1 (5 bases). Trimming removed 4 bases at V and 6 bases at J, with 15 bases between. From germline, CDR1 is LNHNV and CDR2 YYDKDF (reference sequence). The CDR3 sequence is 14 residues long. The CDR3 is CATSKRTTGDGYTF. The CDR3 bases are TGTGCCACCAGCAAACGTACGACGGGGGATGGCTACACCTTC.

V is TRBV29-1 and J is TRBJ2-2; 12 bases match TRBD1. From germline, CDR1 is SQVTM and CDR2 ANQGSEA. This CDR3 contains 14 residues. The V segment lost 7 bases and the J segment 7 bases; nucleotides outside the gene matches: 7. Here the CDR3 DNA reads TGCAGCGCCCGGGACAGGGGGCTTGGCGGGGAGCTGTTTTTT. Its protein product is CSARDRGLGGELFF.

The genes are TRBV7-3 and TRBJ2-3; D is perhaps TRBD2 (6 bases). V shed 0 bases and J shed 3 bases, with 13 bases lying between them. CDR3 length: 16 amino acids. Germline CDR1 reads SGHTA; CDR2 reads FQGTGA. Here the CDR3 reads CASSLTGGVRTDTQYF. In nucleotides, the CDR3 is TGTGCCAGCAGCTTAACGGGCGGGGTTAGAACAGATACGCAGTATTTT. Based on the CDR3 plus reference TRBV7-3 and TRBJ2-3, the full variable domain is GAGVSQTPSNKVTEKGKYVELRCDPISGHTALYWYRQSLGQGPEFLIYFQGTGAADDSGLPNDRFFAVRPEGSVSTLKIQRTERGDSAVYLCASSLTGGVRTDTQYFGPGTRLTVL.

The chain has TRBV15 and TRBJ1-1, with D maybe TRBD1 (5 bases). This CDR3 is built from 13 residues. The germline V and J ends were trimmed by 0 bases and 11 bases, with 13 bases remaining between them. Per the germline V gene, CDR1 is LNHNV and CDR2 is YYDKDF (reference sequence). Written as DNA, the CDR3 is TGTGCCACCAGCAGAGATGAGGCGGGGGGGGCTTTCTTT. Translating it yields CATSRDEAGGAFF.

The V call is TRBV9, the J call TRBJ2-5; a possible D gene is TRBD2 (6 bases). Germline V gene data show CDR1 as SGDLS and CDR2 as YYNGEE. Trimming cost V 1 base and J 1 base, with 11 bases left between them. CDR3 length equals 15 residues. CDR3 sequence reads: CASSVSGGSQETQYF. The CDR3 nucleotides are TGTGCCAGCAGCGTATCCGGGGGATCCCAAGAGACCCAGTACTTC.

The rearrangement joins TRBV3-1 (or the pseudogene TRBV3-2) to TRBJ2-7; 12 bases map to TRBD2. Germline CDR1 LGHDT, CDR2 YNNKEL (reference sequence). V was clipped by 3 bases and J by 9 bases; unmatched bases: 6. This CDR3 is built from 14 residues. The DNA of the CDR3 is TGTGCCAGCAGCCACCCTAGCGGGGGGGCAGGGCAGTACTTC. It translates to CASSHPSGGAGQYF.

This clone was seen a few times. This chain joins TRBV5-1 and TRBJ1-2; 10 nucleotides line up with TRBD1. The V segment lost 3 bases and the J segment 6 bases; nucleotides outside the gene matches: 11. Germline V lookup: CDR1 SGHRS, CDR2 YFSETQ. The CDR3 runs 16 residues. The CDR3 region has the DNA TGCGCCAGCAGCTCGACAGGGGGCCTAACCGTGGATGGCTACACCTTC. Translation: CASSSTGGLTVDGYTF.

This sequence joins TRBV2 and TRBJ2-7; TRBD1 matches at 7 bases. The CDR3 has 14 amino acids. With V trimmed by 3 bases and J by 0 bases, 2 bases remained unmatched. CDR1 and CDR2 (germline): SNHLY, FYNNEI. The CDR3 DNA reads TGTGCCAGCAGTGACAGGGGGAGCTCCTACGAGCAGTACTTC. It yields the protein CASSDRGSSYEQYF. The full variable domain, with the rest looked up from reference TRBV2 and TRBJ2-7, is EPEVTQTPSHQVTQMGQEVILRCVPISNHLYFYWYRQILGQKVEFLVSFYNNEISEKSEIFDDQFSVERPDGSNFTLKIRSTKLEDSAMYFCASSDRGSSYEQYFGPGTRLTVT.

The chain has TRBV7-9 and TRBJ1-2; D unresolved. Trimming removed 7 bases from V and 6 bases from J, with 15 bases in between. From germline, CDR1 is SEHNR and CDR2 FQNEAQ (reference sequence). This CDR3 comprises 13 residues. The CDR3 loop reads CASTETDTDGYTF. The CDR3 DNA reads as TGTGCCAGCACCGAAACAGATACCGATGGCTACACCTTC.

V gene TRBV6-2 or TRBV6-3 combines with J gene TRBJ2-2; the match to TRBD1 covers 8 bases. J gave up 5 bases and V 5 bases, and 7 bases lay outside the gene matches. CDR3 length: 15 residues. The germline V gene encodes CDR1 MNHEY and CDR2 SVGEGT. This chain's CDR3 is CASSRTGGGTGELFF. CDR3 in DNA: TGTGCCAGCAGTCGCACAGGGGGAGGTACCGGGGAGCTGTTTTTT.

The rearrangement joins TRBV5-8 to TRBJ2-2; no clear D gene. The ends were cut back, 3 bases at V and 9 bases at J, with 9 bases in the middle. The germline V gene encodes CDR1 SGHTS and CDR2 YDEGEE. The CDR3 is 12 amino acids. CDR3 sequence (DNA): TGTGCCAGCAGCTACAGAGACCGGGAGCTGTTTTTT. This sequence encodes CASSYRDRELFF.

This chain joins TRBV6-4 and TRBJ1-5; D unresolved. Trimming left V 3 bases short and J 3 bases short, with 6 bases between. CDR1 is MRHNA, CDR2 SNTAGT, per germline. The CDR3 sequence is 13 residues long. CDR3 region: CASSETDNQPQHF. The CDR3 nucleotides are TGTGCCAGCAGTGAAACAGACAATCAGCCCCAGCATTTT.